Listed here are 15 T cell receptor beta chains from one sample, sequenced in a study of blood T cell repertoires in COVID-19. Using immunoSEQ multiplex PCR, the repertoire was profiled, and TCRdb retains in-frame clones only, with some absent. The sample yields hundreds of thousands of clones, 75% to 85% seen once. Material for sequencing was PBMCs or T cells enriched from blood (not recorded which). The origin of the receptors is a man aged 30-40 years with acute COVID-19.

This chain links TRBV27 with TRBJ2-6; D uncertain. V was trimmed by 4 bases and J by 3 bases, leaving 13 bases between them. The CDR3 runs 16 residues. In germline, CDR1 is MNHEY, CDR2 SMNVEV (reference sequence). This CDR3 reads CASSSWAANGANVLTF. For the CDR3, the DNA is TGTGCCAGCAGTTCTTGGGCCGCTAATGGGGCCAACGTCCTGACTTTC. The whole variable domain, filled in from reference TRBV27 and TRBJ2-6, reads EAQVTQNPRYLITVTGKKLTVTCSQNMNHEYMSWYRQDPGLGLRQIYYSMNVEVTDKGDVPEGYKVSRKEKRNFPLILESPSPNQTSLYFCASSSWAANGANVLTFGAGSRLTVL.

This clone was detected once. The chain joins TRBV7-3 to TRBJ2-3, with 7 nucleotides matching TRBD2. Germline values: CDR1 SGHTA, CDR2 FQGTGA. This CDR3 has 14 amino acids. Unmatched junction bases numbered 3, after V lost 5 bases and J lost 1 base. CDR3 amino acids: CASSQRGRTDTQYF. CDR3 bases: TGTGCCAGCAGCCAGCGGGGACGCACAGATACGCAGTATTTT.

As for this clone: A single base separates this from a much larger clone, so it may be a read error. Other DNA sequences in this sample translate to the same CDR3. This rearrangement joins TRBV7-9 to TRBJ1-1, with D unclear. V was trimmed by 1 base and J by 1 base, leaving 4 bases between them. Germline lookup yields CDR1 SEHNR and CDR2 FQNEAQ (reference sequence). CDR3 length equals 13 residues. The CDR3 loop reads CASSLGQNTEAFF. CDR3 nucleotides: TGTGCCAGCAGCTTAGGACAGAACACTGAAGCTTTCTTT.

The rearrangement joins TRBV7-2 to TRBJ1-1; TRBD1 agrees at 7 bases. Per germline, CDR1 SGHTA and CDR2 FQGNSA. V was pared by 1 base and J by 5 bases, with 7 bases of the junction left unmatched. CDR3 length: 15 amino acids. Here the CDR3 reads CASSLVSGGRTEAFF. The DNA for the CDR3 is TGTGCCAGCAGCTTAGTGTCAGGGGGTAGGACTGAAGCTTTCTTT.

The V call is TRBV7-9, the J call TRBJ2-3; 9 bases are a match to TRBD2. V lost 5 bases, J lost 1 base, and 7 bases stayed unmatched. Germline loops: CDR1 SEHNR, CDR2 FQNEAQ (reference sequence). The CDR3 has 16 residues. Written as DNA, the CDR3 is TGTGCCAGCAGCCCCGGACTAGCGACAGGCACAGATACGCAGTATTTT. Its protein is CASSPGLATGTDTQYF.

The chain couples TRBV2 to TRBJ1-6; D gene unclear. CDR1 is SNHLY and CDR2 is FYNNEI in the germline V gene. This CDR3 has 18 residues. Trimming removed 2 bases from V and 0 bases from J, with 14 bases in between. The DNA of the CDR3 is TGTGCCAGCAGTGAACAGGTTTTGGAAAGCTCCTATAATTCACCCCTCCACTTT. Its translation: CASSEQVLESSYNSPLHF.

The chain has TRBV27 and TRBJ1-1; D is undetermined. CDR1 is MNHEY and CDR2 is SMNVEV in the germline V gene (reference sequence). V lost 3 bases to trimming and J lost 1 base, with 15 bases between them. The CDR3 length is 16 residues. This CDR3 reads CASSFLQPDGNTEAFF. The CDR3 DNA sequence: TGTGCCAGCAGTTTTCTACAGCCCGACGGGAACACTGAAGCTTTCTTT.

The chain is built from TRBV6-5 and TRBJ1-5, with 9 bases matching TRBD1. CDR1 is MNHEY, CDR2 SVGAGI, per germline. This CDR3 is 15 amino acids long. J gave up 4 bases and V 7 bases, and 8 bases lay outside the gene matches. In DNA, the CDR3 is TGTGCCAGCACCCCCGGACAGGGGCGAAATCAGCCCCAGCATTTT. The encoded protein is CASTPGQGRNQPQHF.

On this clone itself: Other nucleotide sequences in the sample specify the same CDR3. The chain carries TRBV9 and TRBJ1-2; D is uncertain. CDR1 and CDR2 (germline): SGDLS, YYNGEE. The length of the CDR3 is 13 residues. Trimming took 0 bases from V and 3 from J, leaving 6 bases between them. CDR3 DNA sequence: TGTGCCAGCAGCGTAGACGGGGACTATGGCTACACCTTC. As protein: CASSVDGDYGYTF.

In its sample, this clone was seen once. The rearrangement uses TRBV18 and TRBJ1-5; possible D gene TRBD1, 6 bases. This CDR3 spans 14 amino acids. CDR1 is KGHSH, CDR2 LQKENI, per germline. The V and J ends lost 6 bases and 3 bases respectively, with 12 bases between them. Here the CDR3 reads CASSLGQNNQPQHF. The DNA for the CDR3 is TGTGCCAGCTCCCTTGGACAGAACAATCAGCCCCAGCATTTT.

V is TRBV5-4 and J is TRBJ2-1; 13 nucleotides line up with TRBD2. The J segment lost 9 bases and the V segment lost 1 base, leaving 7 bases of the junction unmatched. Germline values: CDR1 SGHNT, CDR2 YYREEE (reference sequence). CDR3 length: 16 amino acids. In nucleotides, the CDR3 is TGTGCCAGCAGCTTGTATACTAGCGGGGGGGCGTTTGAGCAGTTCTTC. Translated, it gives CASSLYTSGGAFEQFF.

This CDR3 reads CASSHTGVNTEAFF. The CDR3, as DNA: TGTGCCAGCAGCCATACAGGGGTGAACACTGAAGCTTTCTTT. This rearrangement joins TRBV3-1 (or the pseudogene TRBV3-2) to TRBJ1-1, with 7 positions matching TRBD1. The germline gives CDR1 LGHDT, CDR2 YNNKEL (reference sequence). The CDR3 is 14 amino acids. Losses at the gene ends were 3 bases for V and 0 bases for J; bases not matched to a gene: 1.

This chain uses TRBV5-4 with TRBJ2-3, with D tentatively TRBD1 (6 bases). There are 12 residues in the CDR3. Germline CDR1 reads SGHNT; CDR2 reads YYREEE (reference sequence). V was trimmed by 6 bases and J by 8 bases, leaving 13 bases between them. CDR3 nucleotide sequence: TGTGCCAGCACCTACTCCAGGGGTACGCAGTATTTT. Translating gives CASTYSRGTQYF.

The CDR3 DNA is TGCAGTGCCTTAAAGAACACTGAAGCTTTCTTT. Its translation: CSALKNTEAFF. The J gene is TRBJ1-1, the V gene TRBV20-1; D remains ambiguous. Germline values: CDR1 DFQATT, CDR2 SNEGSKA (reference sequence). Trimming pared 6 bases from V and 1 base from J, leaving 6 bases between. The CDR3 spans 11 residues.

The CDR3 loop is CASRPVQGGLDEQYF. The CDR3 DNA is TGCGCCAGCAGGCCGGTACAGGGGGGCCTCGACGAGCAGTACTTC. The genes are TRBV5-1 and TRBJ2-7, with 8 bases fitting TRBD1. The CDR3 spans 15 residues. CDR1 is SGHRS, CDR2 YFSETQ, per germline. Trimming cost V 5 bases and J 5 bases; bases outside gene matches: 12.